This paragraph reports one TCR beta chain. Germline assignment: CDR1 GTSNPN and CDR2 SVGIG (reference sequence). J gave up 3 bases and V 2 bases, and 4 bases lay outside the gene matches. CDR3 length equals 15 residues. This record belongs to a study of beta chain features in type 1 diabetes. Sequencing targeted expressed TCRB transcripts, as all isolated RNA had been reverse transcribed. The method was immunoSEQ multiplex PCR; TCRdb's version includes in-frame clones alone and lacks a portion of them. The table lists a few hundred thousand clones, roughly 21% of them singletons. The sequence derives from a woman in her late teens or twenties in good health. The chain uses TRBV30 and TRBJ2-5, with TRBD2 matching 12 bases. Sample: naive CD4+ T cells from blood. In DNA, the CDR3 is TGTGCCTGGAGTCGGGCTAGCGGGGGGGAAGAGACCCAGTACTTC. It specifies CAWSRASGGEETQYF.